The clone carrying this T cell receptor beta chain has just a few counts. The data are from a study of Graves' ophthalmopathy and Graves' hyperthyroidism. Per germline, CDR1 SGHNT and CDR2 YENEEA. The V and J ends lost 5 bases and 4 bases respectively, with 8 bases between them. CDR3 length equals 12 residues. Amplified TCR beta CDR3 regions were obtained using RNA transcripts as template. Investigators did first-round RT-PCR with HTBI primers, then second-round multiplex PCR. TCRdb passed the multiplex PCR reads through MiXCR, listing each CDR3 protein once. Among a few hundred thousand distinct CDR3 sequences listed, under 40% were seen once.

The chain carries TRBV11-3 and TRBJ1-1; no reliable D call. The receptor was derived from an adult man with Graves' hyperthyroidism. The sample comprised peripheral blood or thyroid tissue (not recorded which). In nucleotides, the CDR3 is TGTGCCAGCAGCCGCGAGTTCACTGAAGCTTTCTTT. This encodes CASSREFTEAFF.